This is a list of T cell receptor beta chains from one sample in a study of regulatory T cells in long-lasting Graves disease. TCRdb itself ran the multiplex PCR reads through MiXCR, one entry per CDR3 protein. The table has roughly 500,000 distinct CDR3 sequences, approximately 12% seen once. The sample was also linked to a second study, of T cells in Graves' hyperthyroidism and ophthalmopathy.

Specimen: peripheral blood mononuclear cells (PBMCs), collected at new diagnosis, from a patient treated with antithyroid drugs. The receptors stem from a woman aged 25 to 39 with Graves disease. Each CDR3 is given with its conserved first and last residue. The D gene is left open where the match is weak. A row's size may be missing; if present it is once, few, many or a size class.

size,V,D,J,length,DNA,CDR3
few,TRBV20-1,TRBD2,TRBJ2-1,14,TGCAGTGCTTTTGGGACTAGCGTTATGAATGAGCAGTTCTTC,CSAFGTSVMNEQFF
few,TRBV18,-,TRBJ1-5,16,TGTGCCAGCTCACCACCGGGATCCGAGGTCAATCAGCCCCAGCATTTT,CASSPPGSEVNQPQHF
-,TRBV4-3,TRBD2,TRBJ2-1,15,TGCGCCAGCAGCCAGAGCGGGAGCCCGGGACGTGAGCAGTTCTTC,CASSQSGSPGREQFF
-,TRBV19,-,TRBJ2-1,15,TGTGCCAGTAGTAAACCGACAGGTACACTCAATGAGCAGTTCTTC,CASSKPTGTLNEQFF
few,TRBV19,-,TRBJ1-2,14,TGTGCCAGTAGTATCTCAGGGATTGCCTATGGCTACACCTTC,CASSISGIAYGYTF
many,TRBV7-9,-,TRBJ2-5,15,TGTGCCAGCAGCTTAGCCTCTATTGGGAGGGAGACCCAGTACTTC,CASSLASIGRETQYF
few,TRBV6-1,-,TRBJ1-3,14,TGTGCCAGCTGGACGCCGCAAGGAGGAAACACCATATATTTT,CASWTPQGGNTIYF
many,TRBV7-9,TRBD1,TRBJ1-1,16,TGTGCCAGCAAGGGACAGGGTGGAAGGGCGGACACTGAAGCTTTCTTT,CASKGQGGRADTEAFF
many,TRBV20-1,-,TRBJ2-5,15,TGCAGTGCTAGCCACTCCGGGAAGGGCGGAGAGACCCAGTACTTC,CSASHSGKGGETQYF
few,TRBV7-8,TRBD1,TRBJ2-1,14,TGTGCCAGCAGCCCATGGACAGGGCACAATGAGCAGTTCTTC,CASSPWTGHNEQFF
few,TRBV29-1,-,TRBJ2-1,13,TGCAGCTTCCGCTTGAGCTCCTACAATGAGCAGTTCTTC,CSFRLSSYNEQFF
-,TRBV18,-,TRBJ2-6,17,TGTGCCAGCTCACCAAGACAGGCAATCTCTGGGGCCAACGTCCTGACTTTC,CASSPRQAISGANVLTF
many,TRBV6-5,-,TRBJ2-1,13,TGTGCCAGCAGTTACTCGACGGTGAATGAGCAGTTCTTC,CASSYSTVNEQFF
many,TRBV28,-,TRBJ2-1,11,TGTGCCAGCAGTCCGTATACGGAGCAGTTCTTC,CASSPYTEQFF
many,TRBV7-9,TRBD1,TRBJ2-7,18,TGTGCCAGCAGTCCATCCCTCAACCCGGGACAGGGCACTTACGAGCAGTACTTC,CASSPSLNPGQGTYEQYF
many,TRBV11-2,TRBD1,TRBJ1-1,12,TGTGCCAGCAGCTTGACAGGGACGTATGCTTTCTTT,CASSLTGTYAFF
many,TRBV19,-,TRBJ1-1,12,TGTGCCAGTAGCACCCCTCCAGGGCGAGCTTTCTTT,CASSTPPGRAFF
many,TRBV6-1,-,TRBJ2-6,15,TGTGCCAGCAGACCCCGGGCCTCTGGGGCCAACGTCCTGACTTTC,CASRPRASGANVLTF